The clone carrying this TCR beta chain was observed a few times. Trimming took 8 bases from V and 7 from J, leaving 17 bases between them. The CDR3 is 14 amino acids. RNA transcripts provided the source from which TCR beta CDR3 regions were amplified. HTBI primers were used for first-round RT-PCR of the TCR CDR3. TCRdb re-called the multiplex PCR reads with MiXCR, one entry per CDR3 protein. The sample includes about 700,000 distinct CDR3 sequences, roughly 15% of them seen just once. This sample was included in a study of T cells in Graves' hyperthyroidism and ophthalmopathy. The chain employs TRBV12-3 or TRBV12-4 and TRBJ1-4; a possible D gene is TRBD1 (6 bases). The sequence was collected from a woman younger than 35 with Graves' hyperthyroidism. Specimen: blood. DNA for the CDR3: TGTGCCAGCGGACAGCAGGAGGCCCTTGAAAAACTGTTTTTT. This encodes CASGQQEALEKLFF.